This T cell receptor (beta chain) was captured in a study of T cells in Graves' hyperthyroidism and ophthalmopathy. Turning to the study itself: It was at initial diagnosis, before any treatment, that peripheral blood was collected.

Graves' hyperthyroidism was deemed stable absent ophthalmopathy progression within 18 months. Uncontrolled infection, other autoimmune disease, pregnancy and lactation each barred patients from inclusion. Out of approximately 10 ml of fresh peripheral blood came the PBMCs. The CDR3 spans 15 residues. Germline assignment: CDR1 GTSNPN and CDR2 SVGIG (reference sequence). From RNA transcripts, TCR beta CDR3 regions were amplified. The HTBI set primed first-round TCR CDR3 RT-PCR. TCRdb re-called the multiplex PCR reads through MiXCR, storing one row per CDR3 protein. The top ten clones hold roughly 49% of a sample with about 200,000 distinct CDR3 sequences, about a sixth of them seen once. Of note for this clonotype: At one of its ends the junction is not consistent with the germline gene, which may arise from a read error.

Sample: blood. The V gene is TRBV30, the J gene TRBJ1-1; D is possibly TRBD1 (5 bases). This TCR derives from a woman in her forties or fifties with Graves' hyperthyroidism. Written as DNA, the CDR3 is TGTGCCCGGAGTGTAGGCGGGGGACTGAACACTGAAGCTTTCTTT. This sequence encodes CARSVGGGLNTEAFF. Based on the CDR3 plus reference TRBV30 and TRBJ1-1, the full variable domain is SQTIHQWPATLVQPVGSPLSLECTVEGTSNPNLYWYRQAAGRGLQLLFYSVGIGQISSEVPQNLSASRPQDRQFILSSKKLLLSDSGFYLCARSVGGGLNTEAFFGQGTRLTVV.